Listed below are T cell receptor beta chains from one sample, sequenced in a study of T cells in localized non-small cell lung cancer. Data came from immunoSEQ multiplex PCR; TCRdb stores just in-frame clones and leaves some out. The table records 70,000 or so clones, less than 85% of them present only once. The source was peripheral blood, collected before any cancer treatment. Receptor source: a female donor of 60 years or more with stage I lung adenocarcinoma. The CDR3 runs from the conserved cysteine through the conserved F or W. Fields, in order: J gene, clone size, D gene, V gene, CDR3 protein, CDR3 DNA. The D gene is left open where the match is weak. Size values are once, few and many counts, or a class for expanded clones, and some rows have none.

j_call: TRBJ2-7; clone_size: NA; d_call: NA; v_call: TRBV6-1; cdr3_aa: CASRNDYEQYF; cdr3_nt: TGTGCCAGCAGGAATGACTACGAGCAGTACTTC
j_call: TRBJ2-1; clone_size: NA; d_call: NA; v_call: TRBV4-3; cdr3_aa: CASSQDQGGVEQFF; cdr3_nt: TGCGCCAGCAGCCAAGATCAGGGGGGGGTCGAGCAGTTCTTC
j_call: TRBJ2-3; clone_size: NA; d_call: NA; v_call: TRBV5-1; cdr3_aa: CASGEHPEITDTQYF; cdr3_nt: TGCGCCAGCGGAGAACACCCGGAAATCACAGATACGCAGTATTTT
j_call: TRBJ1-1; clone_size: NA; d_call: NA; v_call: TRBV5-1; cdr3_aa: CASSLGDGREAFF; cdr3_nt: TGCGCCAGCAGCTTGGGCGATGGCCGGGAAGCTTTCTTT
j_call: TRBJ1-3; clone_size: once; d_call: TRBD1; v_call: TRBV4-2; cdr3_aa: CASSQDRGPGNTIYF; cdr3_nt: TGTGCCAGCAGCCAAGATAGGGGGCCGGGAAACACCATATATTTT
j_call: TRBJ1-3; clone_size: NA; d_call: NA; v_call: TRBV5-5; cdr3_aa: CASSWVGGLEPGNTIYF; cdr3_nt: TGTGCCAGCAGCTGGGTTGGGGGCCTGGAGCCTGGAAACACCATATATTTT
j_call: TRBJ1-6; clone_size: NA; d_call: NA; v_call: TRBV7-2; cdr3_aa: CASSLERGSPLHF; cdr3_nt: TGTGCCAGCAGCTTAGAGAGGGGTTCACCCCTCCACTTT
j_call: TRBJ1-2; clone_size: NA; d_call: NA; v_call: TRBV5-1; cdr3_aa: CASSLEGAGYGYTF; cdr3_nt: TGCGCCAGCAGCTTGGAAGGGGCGGGTTATGGCTACACCTTC
j_call: TRBJ1-2; clone_size: NA; d_call: NA; v_call: TRBV7-2; cdr3_aa: CASSLRRAESYGYTF; cdr3_nt: TGTGCCAGCAGCTTAAGGCGTGCGGAGTCCTATGGCTACACCTTC
j_call: TRBJ2-4; clone_size: NA; d_call: NA; v_call: TRBV27; cdr3_aa: CASSSLAENIQYF; cdr3_nt: TGTGCCAGCAGTTCACTAGCCGAAAACATTCAGTACTTC
j_call: TRBJ2-5; clone_size: NA; d_call: TRBD1; v_call: TRBV12-5; cdr3_aa: CASGSGQGGVQETQYF; cdr3_nt: TGTGCTAGTGGTTCAGGACAGGGGGGCGTTCAAGAGACCCAGTACTTC
j_call: TRBJ2-7; clone_size: NA; d_call: TRBD2; v_call: TRBV4-3; cdr3_aa: CASSQELLAGNYEQYF; cdr3_nt: TGCGCCAGCAGCCAAGAACTTCTAGCGGGGAACTACGAGCAGTACTTC
j_call: TRBJ1-3; clone_size: NA; d_call: NA; v_call: TRBV6-1; cdr3_aa: CASSEALLRGSGNTIYF; cdr3_nt: TGTGCCAGCAGTGAAGCGCTTCTCAGGGGATCTGGAAACACCATATATTTT
j_call: TRBJ1-3; clone_size: once; d_call: NA; v_call: TRBV19; cdr3_aa: CASQSGGRRSGNTIYF; cdr3_nt: TGTGCCAGTCAGTCAGGAGGGCGACGGAGTGGAAACACCATATATTTT
j_call: TRBJ2-1; clone_size: NA; d_call: NA; v_call: TRBV7-2; cdr3_aa: CASSLRTRDEQFF; cdr3_nt: TGTGCCAGCAGCTTACGGACCCGGGATGAGCAGTTCTTC
j_call: TRBJ2-7; clone_size: NA; d_call: NA; v_call: TRBV15; cdr3_aa: CATSRDVGPYEQYF; cdr3_nt: TGTGCCACCAGCAGAGATGTAGGGCCCTACGAGCAGTACTTC
j_call: TRBJ2-7; clone_size: NA; d_call: NA; v_call: TRBV7-6; cdr3_aa: CASSGQGGPSSYEQYF; cdr3_nt: TGTGCCAGCAGCGGTCAAGGGGGTCCCTCCTCCTACGAGCAGTACTTC
j_call: TRBJ1-2; clone_size: NA; d_call: TRBD1; v_call: TRBV7-9; cdr3_aa: CASSLVGQGRGYTF; cdr3_nt: TGTGCCAGCAGCTTAGTAGGACAGGGCAGGGGCTACACCTTC
j_call: TRBJ2-7; clone_size: NA; d_call: NA; v_call: TRBV5-8; cdr3_aa: CASSLPGGAYEQYF; cdr3_nt: TGTGCCAGCAGCTTGCCTGGGGGCGCCTACGAGCAGTACTTC
j_call: TRBJ2-5; clone_size: NA; d_call: TRBD1; v_call: TRBV15; cdr3_aa: CATSSGGQAGTQYF; cdr3_nt: TGTGCCACCAGCAGCGGGGGACAGGCTGGGACCCAGTACTTC
j_call: TRBJ1-3; clone_size: NA; d_call: NA; v_call: TRBV28; cdr3_aa: CASSPPVGTGNTIYF; cdr3_nt: TGTGCCAGCAGTCCCCCGGTGGGCACTGGAAACACCATATATTTT
j_call: TRBJ1-1; clone_size: NA; d_call: TRBD1; v_call: TRBV7-9; cdr3_aa: CASSPRTGGEAFF; cdr3_nt: TGTGCCAGCAGCCCGAGGACAGGGGGTGAAGCTTTCTTT
j_call: TRBJ2-2; clone_size: NA; d_call: TRBD1; v_call: TRBV5-1; cdr3_aa: CASSRTGGSQSGELFF; cdr3_nt: TGCGCCAGCAGCAGGACAGGGGGAAGTCAGTCCGGGGAGCTGTTTTTT
j_call: TRBJ2-7; clone_size: few; d_call: TRBD1; v_call: TRBV29-1; cdr3_aa: CSVEGDRDSEQYF; cdr3_nt: TGCAGCGTTGAAGGGGACAGGGATTCCGAGCAGTACTTC
j_call: TRBJ2-2; clone_size: NA; d_call: TRBD1; v_call: TRBV16; cdr3_aa: CASSQLGRTGRINTGELFF; cdr3_nt: TGTGCCAGCAGCCAATTGGGGAGGACAGGGAGGATTAACACCGGGGAGCTGTTTTTT
j_call: TRBJ2-3; clone_size: once; d_call: NA; v_call: TRBV5-6; cdr3_aa: CASSSGTGLTDTQYF; cdr3_nt: TGTGCCAGCAGCTCCGGGACGGGGCTCACAGATACGCAGTATTTT
j_call: TRBJ2-7; clone_size: NA; d_call: TRBD2; v_call: TRBV5-4; cdr3_aa: CASSSPTSGTDYEQYF; cdr3_nt: TGTGCCAGCAGCTCCCCGACTAGCGGGACAGACTACGAGCAGTACTTC
j_call: TRBJ2-2; clone_size: NA; d_call: TRBD2; v_call: TRBV28; cdr3_aa: CASSPSGSNTGELFF; cdr3_nt: TGTGCCAGCAGTCCTAGCGGCTCTAACACCGGGGAGCTGTTTTTT
j_call: TRBJ1-5; clone_size: NA; d_call: NA; v_call: TRBV4-2; cdr3_aa: CASSLWNQPQHF; cdr3_nt: TGTGCCAGCAGCTTATGGAACCAGCCCCAGCATTTT
j_call: TRBJ1-2; clone_size: NA; d_call: NA; v_call: TRBV19; cdr3_aa: CASSINLGRGGSGYTF; cdr3_nt: TGTGCCAGTAGTATAAATCTGGGCAGGGGAGGATCTGGCTACACCTTC
j_call: TRBJ2-3; clone_size: NA; d_call: NA; v_call: TRBV19; cdr3_aa: CASSSGGRASRDTQYF; cdr3_nt: TGTGCCAGTAGTAGTGGGGGCAGGGCTTCGAGAGATACGCAGTATTTT